The rows below give T cell receptor beta chains drawn from one sample of a study of T-cell reconstitution after alpha-beta-depleted transplantation in children. Via MiXCR, TCRdb re-called the PCR reads, giving one row per CDR3 protein. The sample holds a few hundred thousand distinct CDR3 sequences, around 16% seen once. The material sequenced was PBMCs from the stem cell graft donor, taken from the stem cell graft. Receptors originate from a human donor who donated a stem cell graft to a child with acute lymphoblastic leukemia. The CDR3 runs from the conserved cysteine through the conserved F or W. The D gene is left open where the match is weak. Only part of the rows carry a size: once, few, many, or a class if the clone is expanded.

v_gene	d_gene	j_gene	abundance	CDR3nt	CDR3aa
TRBV11-2	TRBD2	TRBJ2-1	.	TGTGCCAGCAGGACGAGCGGGAGTCACTACAATGAGCAGTTCTTC	CASRTSGSHYNEQFF
TRBV10-2	.	TRBJ2-4	few	TGCGCCAGCAGGGAGACAGGAAGGGCCAAAAACATTCAGTACTTC	CASRETGRAKNIQYF
TRBV12-3/TRBV12-4	.	TRBJ2-7	many	TGTGCCAGCAGTATCAGCTACGAGCAGTACTTC	CASSISYEQYF
TRBV6-2/TRBV6-3	TRBD2	TRBJ2-7	.	TGTGCCAGCATCTTATGGACTAGCGGGAAGACCTACGAGCAGTACTTC	CASILWTSGKTYEQYF
TRBV5-1	.	TRBJ2-3	.	TGCGCCAGCAGCTTGGGAGTCTGGGGGGATAGCACAGATACGCAGTATTTT	CASSLGVWGDSTDTQYF
TRBV3-1	TRBD1	TRBJ1-1	few	TGTGCCAGCAGCCAAGGTTTGACAGGGCGCACTGAAGCTTTCTTT	CASSQGLTGRTEAFF
TRBV7-6	.	TRBJ2-2	.	TGTGCCAGCAGCTTATTCCAGCATTCGGGAACCGGGGAGCTGTTTTTT	CASSLFQHSGTGELFF
TRBV20-1	.	TRBJ2-1	few	TGCAGTGCTAGAGTCCGACCTCGGTACAATGAGCAGTTCTTC	CSARVRPRYNEQFF
TRBV20-1	TRBD1	TRBJ1-5	.	TGCAGTGCAAGATCCCTACAGGGGATCAATCAGCCCCAGCATTTT	CSARSLQGINQPQHF
TRBV10-3	TRBD2	TRBJ2-4	few	TGTGCCATCAGTGAGATAGCGGGAGTGGTAAACATTCAGTACTTC	CAISEIAGVVNIQYF
TRBV19	TRBD1	TRBJ1-6	.	TGTGCCAGTGGGACAGGCGACTCCTATAATTCACCCCTCCACTTT	CASGTGDSYNSPLHF
TRBV5-8	.	TRBJ1-6	few	TGTGCCAGCAGCTTGCGGTCGTGGTCAGAGAATTCACCCCTCCACTTT	CASSLRSWSENSPLHF
TRBV6-6	TRBD2	TRBJ2-7	.	TGTGCCAGCAGTCAAAGCGGGAGCTACGAGCAGTACTTC	CASSQSGSYEQYF
TRBV3-1	TRBD2	TRBJ2-2	.	TGTGCCAGCAGCCAAGCTCCGGGACTAGGGGCCGGGGAGCTGTTTTTT	CASSQAPGLGAGELFF
TRBV29-1	TRBD2	TRBJ2-1	.	TGCAGCGTTTACCATTACGGGACTAACGATGAGCAGTTCTTC	CSVYHYGTNDEQFF
TRBV20-1	.	TRBJ1-5	.	TGCAGTGCTATATGGGGAGGACAGCCCCAGCATTTT	CSAIWGGQPQHF
TRBV10-3	.	TRBJ2-6	few	TGTGCCACCGCTTTTAGTCCCTCTGGGGCCAACGTCCTGACTTTC	CATAFSPSGANVLTF
TRBV7-3	.	TRBJ2-3	.	TGTGCCAGCAGCCAAGGACTCTTCACAGATACGCAGTATTTT	CASSQGLFTDTQYF
TRBV12-3/TRBV12-4	.	TRBJ2-3	.	TGTGCCAGCAGTTTCAGGGTTATGCAGTATTTT	CASSFRVMQYF
TRBV5-5	.	TRBJ2-1	.	TGTGCCAGCATACAGTCGATCGACCGTTCCTACAATGAGCAGTTCTTC	CASIQSIDRSYNEQFF
TRBV30	.	TRBJ1-6	.	TGTGCCTGGACCGCGGGAGGATCACCCCTCCACTTT	CAWTAGGSPLHF
TRBV20-1	.	TRBJ2-7	many	TGCAGCGCCCGGGACGGCTACGAGCAGTACTTC	CSARDGYEQYF
TRBV5-4	.	TRBJ1-2	.	TGTGCCAGCAGCTTCGGGACGTCCAGGGATGGCTACACCTTC	CASSFGTSRDGYTF
TRBV9	.	TRBJ2-1	.	TGTGCCAGCAGCACGGGACCAAGGGAGCAGTTCTTC	CASSTGPREQFF
TRBV7-9	.	TRBJ2-7	few	TGTGCCAGCAGTCGCCCGGGACGCCGAGGGACCTTCGACGAGCAGTACTTC	CASSRPGRRGTFDEQYF
TRBV3-1	.	TRBJ2-1	few	TGTGCCAGCAGCCAGTGGGGAGCGGGTGCCTCCTACAATGAGCAGTTCTTC	CASSQWGAGASYNEQFF
TRBV7-6	.	TRBJ1-5	.	TGTGCCAGCAGCGCCGGAGGGGGGGTCTCGCCTCACTCCCAGCATTTT	CASSAGGGVSPHSQHF
TRBV27	TRBD1	TRBJ1-2	.	TGTGCCAGCAGTTGGGGACAGAGTTATAACTATGGCTACACCTTC	CASSWGQSYNYGYTF
TRBV7-9	TRBD2	TRBJ2-1	.	TGTGCCAGCGCGGGGGGGTGGGAGCAGTTCTTC	CASAGGWEQFF
TRBV7-9	TRBD2	TRBJ2-7	few	TGTGCCCTGCCCGGCACAGCGGGATCCTACGAGCAGTACTTC	CALPGTAGSYEQYF
TRBV6-2/TRBV6-3	TRBD2	TRBJ2-5	.	TGTGCCAGCAGTTACTCCGGGCGCGTAGCGGGAGAGCAAGAGACCCAGTACTTC	CASSYSGRVAGEQETQYF